What follows describes a single T cell receptor (beta chain). This specimen comes from a study of monozygotic twins with inflammatory bowel disease. Template switching incorporated UMIs with a 6-nucleotide sample barcode. TCRdb re-called the 5' RACE reads; every CDR3 protein appears as one record, without DNA. The listing contains approximately 420,000 distinct CDR3 sequences. Germline loops: CDR1 SGDLS, CDR2 YYNGEE. This CDR3 region has 15 residues. The origin of this receptor is a human donor with ulcerative colitis or Crohn's disease, or a healthy co-twin of an affected twin (not recorded which). The sample comprised blood. The chain joins TRBV9 to TRBJ1-4; lacking DNA, the TRBD1 call made by TCRdb goes unchecked. CDR3 region: CASSLRDRGREKLFF.